These 5 T cell receptor beta chains were all obtained from the same sample, sequenced in a study of T cell responses to AZD1222 COVID-19 vaccine. Using immunoSEQ multiplex PCR, the repertoire was profiled, and TCRdb retains in-frame clones only, with some absent. Of about 140,000 clones in the sample, about 92% were seen once. Sequencing used peripheral blood, obtained on day 0 of AZD1222 vaccination. All receptors derive from an adult in good health.

This clone has a handful of counts. The CDR3 DNA is TGTGCCAGCAGCTTGGTTGGGGACTTTACCGGAAACACCATATATTTT. Amino acids: CASSLVGDFTGNTIYF. The V gene is TRBV5-6, the J gene TRBJ1-3; D may be TRBD1 (5 bases). Germline V lookup: CDR1 SGHDT, CDR2 YYEEEE. Between the trimmed V and J ends, which lost 0 bases and 4 bases, there was a span of 14 bases. The CDR3 length is 16 residues.

The V gene is TRBV7-4, the J gene TRBJ2-2; D is unclear. V was pared by 5 bases and J by 4 bases, with 14 bases between. Germline lookup yields CDR1 SGHVT and CDR2 SQSDAQ. The CDR3 has 15 residues. The CDR3 region has the DNA TGTGCCAGCAGCCCACCCCCACCCAGCACCGGGGAGCTGTTTTTT. Its translation is CASSPPPPSTGELFF.

The chain has TRBV13 and TRBJ1-1, with D uncertain. Trimming shortened V by 5 bases and J by 11 bases, and 15 bases separated the two germline ends. The CDR3 length is 12 residues. Per the germline V gene, CDR1 is PRHDT and CDR2 is FYEKMQ (reference sequence). The CDR3 here is CASSLGGGPAFF. CDR3 nucleotides: TGTGCCAGCAGCCTGGGTGGTGGGCCGGCTTTCTTT.

Regarding this clone: A far larger clone is one base from this, pointing to a likely read error. The chain employs TRBV2 and TRBJ2-7, with 11 bases that match TRBD1. V trimming: 6 bases; J trimming: 3 bases; junction bases outside the gene matches: 4. The CDR3 sequence is 14 residues long. Germline V lookup: CDR1 SNHLY, CDR2 FYNNEI. Written as DNA, the CDR3 is TGTGCCAGCAGGGCCGGGACAGGGGGCTACGAGCAGTACTTC. Translation gives CASRAGTGGYEQYF. Together with reference TRBV2 and TRBJ2-7, the CDR3 gives the full variable domain: EPEVTQTPSHQVTQMGQEVILRCVPISNHLYFYWYRQILGQKVEFLVSFYNNEISEKSEIFDDQFSVERPDGSNFTLKIRSTKLEDSAMYFCASRAGTGGYEQYFGPGTRLTVT.

This rearrangement joins TRBV6-5 to TRBJ1-1; unclear D gene. Between the trimmed V and J ends, which lost 3 bases and 6 bases, there was a span of 11 bases. Germline-derived CDR1 and CDR2 are MNHEY and SVGAGI. The CDR3 spans 13 residues. The CDR3: CASSYGPGSEAFF. CDR3 bases: TGTGCCAGCAGTTATGGGCCGGGGTCTGAAGCTTTCTTT.